These 15 T cell receptor beta chains originate from one sample sequenced in a study of PD-L1 blockade in urothelial cancer. Specified time point: peripheral blood 6 weeks after treatment start. Libraries were prepared by immunoSEQ multiplex PCR; TCRdb keeps only in-frame clonotypes and omits some of them. The sample carries tens of thousands of clones, 75% to 90% recorded once. The source material was PBMCs, sampled around atezolizumab (anti-PD-L1) treatment. These receptor sequences come from a man between 60 and 75 years old with urothelial cancer.

The chain combines TRBV30 with TRBJ2-1; possible D gene TRBD1, 6 bases. The germline gives CDR1 GTSNPN, CDR2 SVGIG (reference sequence). Trimming shortened V by 2 bases and J by 15 bases, and 17 bases separated the two germline ends. The CDR3 runs 12 residues. CDR3 loop: CAWSYRQAPGFF. The CDR3 nucleotides read TGTGCCTGGAGTTATAGACAGGCCCCCGGGTTCTTC.

The V call is TRBV5-5, the J call TRBJ1-4; D uncertain. The CDR3 loop spans 14 amino acids. The V gene lost 0 bases and the J gene lost 0 bases, with 3 bases spanning the gap. Germline values: CDR1 SGHKS, CDR2 YYEKEE (reference sequence). The CDR3 sequence: CASSLAATNEKLFF. The CDR3 bases are TGTGCCAGCAGCTTGGCTGCAACTAATGAAAAACTGTTTTTT.

The chain carries TRBV5-1 and TRBJ2-1; D perhaps matches TRBD2 (6 bases). V lost 0 bases and J 7 bases, leaving 8 bases between the germline ends. In germline, CDR1 is SGHRS, CDR2 YFSETQ. The CDR3 runs to 13 residues. The CDR3 here is CASSLGGDNEQFF. CDR3 nucleotide sequence: TGCGCCAGCAGCTTGGGGGGGGATAATGAGCAGTTCTTC.

The gene calls are TRBV30 and TRBJ2-7; D is possibly TRBD1 (6 bases). The CDR3 sequence is 12 residues long. Germline V gives CDR1 GTSNPN, CDR2 SVGIG (reference sequence). V was trimmed by 5 bases and J by 5 bases, leaving 13 bases between them. The CDR3 sequence: CAWHTGPHEQYF. In DNA, the CDR3 is TGTGCCTGGCATACAGGGCCCCACGAGCAGTACTTC.

V is TRBV7-6 and J is TRBJ2-5; possible D gene TRBD1, 6 bases. This CDR3 has 16 residues. Trimming left V 4 bases short and J 2 bases short, with 17 bases between. Germline assignment: CDR1 SGHVS and CDR2 FNYEAQ. CDR3 loop: CASSSRVAGAQETQYF. The CDR3 DNA is TGTGCCAGCAGCTCCCGGGTAGCAGGGGCACAAGAGACCCAGTACTTC.

The CDR3 DNA sequence: TGTGCCAGCAGCTTAGAGTTACTAGCGGGGGGTGCCAAAAACATTCAGTACTTC. Its protein product is CASSLELLAGGAKNIQYF. V usage is TRBV11-2 and J usage is TRBJ2-4, with 12 bases identical to TRBD2. Trimming at V came to 0 bases and at J to 1 base, leaving 4 bases not matched to a gene. From germline, CDR1 is SGHAT and CDR2 FQNNGV. The CDR3 covers 18 residues. Full variable domain (outside the CDR3, taken from reference TRBV11-2 and TRBJ2-4): EAGVAQSPRYKIIEKRQSVAFWCNPISGHATLYWYQQILGQGPKLLIQFQNNGVVDDSQLPKDRFSAERLKGVDSTLKIQPAKLEDSAVYLCASSLELLAGGAKNIQYFGAGTRLSVL.

The J gene is TRBJ2-1, the V gene TRBV5-1; possible D gene TRBD1, 5 bases. The germline gives CDR1 SGHRS, CDR2 YFSETQ. The V and J ends lost 0 bases and 8 bases respectively, with 12 bases between them. The length of the CDR3 is 14 residues. This CDR3 reads CASSLGGRVDEQFF. In DNA form, the CDR3 reads TGCGCCAGCAGCTTGGGCGGCAGGGTCGATGAGCAGTTCTTC.

This sequence joins TRBV27 and TRBJ1-5; possible D gene TRBD1, 5 bases. The CDR3 has 15 amino acids. V lost 3 bases and J 2 bases, leaving 11 bases between the germline ends. Per germline, CDR1 MNHEY and CDR2 SMNVEV (reference sequence). CDR3 nucleotide sequence: TGTGCCAGCAGTTTGGGGGGTTTGGGCAATCAGCCCCAGCATTTT. Translated, it gives CASSLGGLGNQPQHF.

V and J are TRBV27 and TRBJ2-2; D is unclear. CDR1 and CDR2 (germline): MNHEY, SMNVEV (reference sequence). V lost 5 bases and J 6 bases, leaving 13 bases between the germline ends. The CDR3 has 14 amino acids. The CDR3: CASSASLSSGELFF. As DNA, the CDR3 is TGTGCCAGCAGTGCCTCCCTTAGCTCCGGGGAGCTGTTTTTT.

The gene calls are TRBV7-9 and TRBJ2-5; no clear D gene. Trimming removed 3 bases at V and 5 bases at J, with 10 bases between. In germline, CDR1 is SEHNR, CDR2 FQNEAQ (reference sequence). This CDR3 region has 13 residues. CDR3 coding DNA: TGTGCCAGCAGCTTGGCGACAAGGGAGACCCAGTACTTC. It translates to CASSLATRETQYF. Filled out from reference TRBV7-9 and TRBJ2-5, the complete variable domain reads DTGVSQNPRHKITKRGQNVTFRCDPISEHNRLYWYRQTLGQGPEFLTYFQNEAQLEKSRLLSDRFSAERPKGSFSTLEIQRTEQGDSAMYLCASSLATRETQYFGPGTRLLVL.

The chain couples TRBV30 to TRBJ1-5; D gene uncertain. Deletions cut 3 bases from V and 4 bases from J, with 10 bases between. Germline loops: CDR1 GTSNPN, CDR2 SVGIG (reference sequence). The CDR3 extends over 13 amino acids. CDR3 coding DNA: TGTGCCTGGAGGGCCTCGCTGAATCAGCCCCAGCATTTT. It translates to CAWRASLNQPQHF.

This clone was observed a few times. The chain couples TRBV27 to TRBJ2-5; D possibly corresponds to TRBD2 (6 bases). Trimming removed 2 bases at V and 5 bases at J, with 18 bases between. CDR1 and CDR2 (germline): MNHEY, SMNVEV (reference sequence). The CDR3 spans 16 residues. The CDR3 DNA follows: TGTGCCAGCAGTTTAAGGGGCGGGAACCCCTGGGAGACCCAGTACTTC. It is translated as CASSLRGGNPWETQYF.

The chain recombines TRBV7-2 with TRBJ2-3, with D possibly being TRBD2 (6 bases). V lost 6 bases, J lost 5 bases, and 6 bases lay in between. Germline V lookup: CDR1 SGHTA, CDR2 FQGNSA. This CDR3 has 11 amino acids. In DNA, the CDR3 is TGTGCCAGCAGGCGGGGAGATACGCAGTATTTT. Its translation is CASRRGDTQYF.

The chain uses TRBV12-5 and TRBJ1-5; D unclear. The CDR3 has 16 residues. V gave up 4 bases and J gave up 2 bases, with 15 bases separating them. Germline loops: CDR1 LGHNT, CDR2 FRNRAP. The CDR3 here is CASGSSWVGGNQPQHF. The CDR3 DNA is TGTGCTAGTGGTTCTAGCTGGGTGGGAGGCAATCAGCCCCAGCATTTT.

V and J are TRBV4-2 and TRBJ2-7, with a possible D match to TRBD1 (6 bases). V was trimmed by 4 bases and J by 7 bases, leaving 17 bases between them. The V gene's germline CDR1 is LGHNA and CDR2 YNFKEQ. This CDR3 comprises 14 residues. In DNA, the CDR3 is TGTGCCAGCAGCCCAGACGCCACAGGGCTGGAGCAGTACTTC. Amino acids: CASSPDATGLEQYF.